This T cell receptor beta chain appears in the sequencing data of a study of blood T cell repertoires in COVID-19 (dated by TCRdb to between 2020 and 2021). At the level of the whole study: Samples from collaborators originated in the United States, Italy and Spain and spanned both the acute and convalescent phases of COVID-19. The material from the prospective study consisted of cDNA or gDNA derived from T cells, B-cell-depleted T cells, or PBMCs. The dataset comprised deeply sampled blood TCRbeta repertoires from subjects exposed to, actively infected with, or recovered from COVID-19. A freely available public database, intended as a resource for researchers studying the immune response to SARS-CoV-2, is where the repertoires were released. The samples were drawn from the first 160 participants of the ongoing ImmuneRACE study and from over a thousand subjects provided by 6 global collaborators. Sample metadata almost always included a de-identified subject ID, COVID-19 status, age in years and sex. HLA class I and class II types, where available, came from metadata supplied by the sample provider rather than from assay-based typing.

Enrolling through a virtual design, the prospective study's participants ranged in age from roughly 18 to 89 years and lived across 24 United States geographic areas. In the prospective study, participants were assigned to cohorts based on the clinical history participants reported in a screening survey and a study questionnaire. Each participant in the prospective study had whole blood, serum and a nasopharyngeal or oropharyngeal swab collected by mobile phlebotomists. Additional blood draws and questionnaires over an approximately 2-month period could optionally be provided by prospective study participants. Prospective study blood samples were shipped either frozen or at room temperature before DNA extraction. TCRbeta CDR3 regions were amplified from genomic DNA by means of the immunoSEQ Assay, a bias-controlled multiplex PCR. In the original analysis: The number of nucleated cells in each sample was estimated from the amplification of reference gene primers within the assay. To quantify the absolute abundance of each unique TCRbeta CDR3 rearrangement, sequence reads were collapsed and filtered. For each sample, productive Simpson clonality was calculated by taking the square root of Simpson's diversity index across productive rearrangements. In TCRdb, the immuneACCESS table is reduced to in-frame sequences with V and J assigned. These tables do not hold every clone; where another copy was compared, an unresolved V gene accounts for under half, and the others remain unexplained. Clone size and V and J calls were adopted from that table, with D and trimming inferred from the DNA. The sample table records over 300,000 clones; more than 75% of these occur just once. Approximately 1% of the sample goes to the ten largest clones.

V is cut by 1 base and J by 8 bases, and the space between the germline ends is 14 bases. According to the germline V gene, CDR1 reads MNHEY and CDR2 reads SVGEGT. Measured from the cysteine to the phenylalanine, the CDR3 is 14 residues long. Left in the record is the CDR3 DNA by itself, 42 bases read in frame from the first base. What the research found in general, with its limitations: Clinical and demographic metadata were provided uncurated, with the amount varying by source and participant.

Concerning this clone: The clone's antigen remains unknown. No base-level quality is on record; no much larger clone is a single base apart.

Sequences were obtained from PBMCs or T cells enriched from blood (not recorded which). This TCR was sampled from a woman aged 25 to 45 with acute COVID-19. This chain is built from TRBV6-2 or TRBV6-3 and TRBJ1-2; the D gene is possibly TRBD1, with 6 bases matching. The CDR3 region reads CASSYYDRLEGYTF. The DNA is TGTGCCAGCAGTTACTACGACAGGTTAGAAGGCTACACCTTC.